This T cell receptor beta chain was observed in a study of glioma-infiltrating T cells after dendritic cell vaccination listed by TCRdb under 2016. Concerning the study at large: The cohort comprised approximately 15 glioblastoma patients from Phase I and II dendritic cell vaccination trials, 9 newly diagnosed and 6 with recurrent disease. TCR sequencing metrics, including TIL content and tumor-blood repertoire overlap, were correlated with survival after dendritic cell vaccination. Patients received autologous tumor lysate-pulsed dendritic cell vaccination between about 2003 and 2013. The vaccine was prepared from monocyte-derived dendritic cells that were cultured for more than six days with IL-4 and GM-CSF and then pulsed overnight with autologous tumor lysate. Deep sequencing of TCR beta CDR3 regions was used to quantify tumor-infiltrating lymphocyte content and compare tumor and blood repertoires in dendritic cell-vaccinated glioblastoma patients. Patients received three intradermal dendritic cell vaccine injections at biweekly intervals in the arm below the axilla. The paper's findings and limits, for the study overall: Higher estimated pretreatment TIL content predicted longer time to progression and overall survival after dendritic cell vaccination. TCR clonality showed no direct relationship with survival, which suggests that a diverse polyclonal response may matter. The cohort was small and heterogeneous, and full blood and tumor sets were available for few patients, with initial-recurrent tumor pairs available for even fewer patients. The three-group TCR overlap response model was characterized as speculative, and prospective validation of the model was stated to be required.

Using the immunoSEQ assay, TCRB CDR3 regions were amplified from 2 to 2.5 micrograms of genomic DNA, or from all available DNA when less than that was on hand. Multiplex PCR used 60 forward primers for TCR V beta segments and 13 reverse primers for J beta segments. To estimate reads per starting template, synthetic control templates were spiked into each sample at limiting dilution. Sequencing produced 87 bp reads on the Illumina HiSeq System. In the source study's methods: PCR and sequencing errors were removed by a nearest neighbor algorithm that merged closely related sequences. TCR overlap was defined as the percentage of unique tumor TCR beta sequences that were also present in the same patient's peripheral blood. As stored in TCRdb, this immuneACCESS dataset retains in-frame rearrangements with V and J assigned. A fraction of the clones does not appear; measured against another copy, unresolved V genes explain less than half of the discrepancy, and the remainder lacks a known reason. V, J and clone size are taken as reported in that table, and D and trimming were inferred from the DNA itself. Across this sample there are tens of thousands of clones, with 70% to 90% seen only once. The ten largest account for under 3% of the sample.

For this clone: Its specific antigen is unknown. Base qualities were left out, and no much larger clone turns up one base away.

To be selected, patients needed enough residual fresh-frozen tumor tissue and more than two years of available survival data. Although molecular status otherwise differed among the glioblastoma patients, no patient had an isocitrate dehydrogenase mutation. PBMC were collected before vaccination, two weeks after the third vaccination, and at tumor progression if progression occurred. Genomic DNA was extracted with the Qiagen DNeasy Blood extraction Kit. At the junction V is shortened by 6 bases and J by 7 bases, with 18 bases in between. CDR1 and CDR2 (MNHNY, SVGAGI) derive from the germline V gene (reference sequence). Including the terminal cysteine and phenylalanine, the CDR3 comprises 14 residues. This entry keeps only the CDR3 DNA: 42 bases, framed from base 1.

This receptor was taken from a human donor with glioblastoma. The chain is made from TRBV6-6 and TRBJ1-1; D gene: possibly TRBD1, on 6 matching bases. This specimen consisted of blood, obtained before dendritic cell vaccination. The CDR3 region: CASSHTGNSNEAFF. The nucleotide sequence is given as TGTGCCAGCAGCCACACAGGGAATTCGAATGAAGCTTTCTTT.